The 24 T cell receptor beta chains reported below all come from one sample, sequenced in a study of cytomegalovirus exposure and HLA in healthy donors. In the PCR, 60 Vbeta and 13 Jbeta primers were used. The data were produced by immunoSEQ multiplex PCR, yet TCRdb's version contains in-frame clones alone and is incomplete. The sample has approximately 150,000 clones; approximately 80% are singletons. Material: PBMCs. These TCRs come from a woman in her forties in good health and CMV-seronegative.

The rearrangement uses TRBV4-3 and TRBJ2-7; weak D call: TRBD1 (6 bases). Trimming took 0 bases from V and 2 from J, leaving 8 bases between them. There are 14 residues in the CDR3. Germline CDR1 is LGHNA and CDR2 is YSLEER. The CDR3 loop is CASSQDRDTYEQYF. The CDR3 DNA reads TGCGCCAGCAGCCAAGACAGGGACACCTACGAGCAGTACTTC.

The V call is TRBV4-2, the J call TRBJ2-7; no clear D. Germline values: CDR1 LGHNA, CDR2 YNFKEQ. The CDR3 runs 15 residues. Trimming pared 1 base from V and 3 bases from J, leaving 13 bases between. The CDR3 spells CASSQGPGRNYEQYF. Here the CDR3 DNA reads TGTGCCAGCAGCCAAGGTCCTGGGCGAAACTACGAGCAGTACTTC.

V usage is TRBV10-3 and J usage is TRBJ2-7; D is unclear. Between the trimmed V and J ends, which lost 6 bases and 6 bases, there was a span of 15 bases. CDR3 size: 13 residues. Per the germline V gene, CDR1 is ENHRY and CDR2 is SYGVKD. CDR3 loop: CAIRYSNRTEQYF. CDR3 bases: TGTGCCATCAGATACAGCAACAGAACCGAGCAGTACTTC.

This clone was detected only a few times. Because it lacks the conserved phenylalanine or tryptophan at the end, this CDR3 is likely a read error. The DNA is omitted, as the CDR3 cannot be located on it reliably, and the CDR3 follows TCRdb's listing. The rearrangement uses TRBV2 and TRBJ2-7; the DNA was not used to check the table's D call, TRBD1. Ends included, the CDR3 has 10 residues. CDR1 is SNHLY and CDR2 is FYNNEI in the germline V gene. The CDR3 spells CASSNLQLYI.

V and J are TRBV29-1 and TRBJ2-3; 7 nucleotides match TRBD1. The J segment lost 0 bases and the V segment lost 6 bases, leaving 6 bases of the junction unmatched. This CDR3 contains 14 residues. Germline V gene lookup returns CDR1 SQVTM and CDR2 ANQGSEA. As DNA, the CDR3 is TGCAGCGTCACAGGGGAGACTAGCACAGATACGCAGTATTTT. Residues: CSVTGETSTDTQYF.

As concerns this clone: One end of the junction fails to match germline, which may point to a read error. J is TRBJ1-1 and V is TRBV7-9; a weak D match, TRBD1 (5 bases). Germline-derived CDR1 and CDR2 are SEHNR and FQNEAQ (reference sequence). The CDR3 runs to 13 residues. CDR3 sequence reads: CSSSPDTYTEAFF. The CDR3 DNA is TGTTCCAGCAGCCCGGACACCTACACTGAAGCTTTCTTT. The variable domain in full, completed from reference TRBV7-9 and TRBJ1-1, reads DTGVSQNPRHKITKRGQNVTFRCDPISEHNRLYWYRQTLGQGPEFLTYFQNEAQLEKSRLLSDRFSAERPKGSFSTLEIQRTEQGDSAMYLCSSSPDTYTEAFFGQGTRLTVV.

This chain connects TRBV4-1 to TRBJ1-5, with 9 bases fitting TRBD1. This CDR3 has 22 residues. Trimming cost V 0 bases and J 0 bases; bases outside gene matches: 18. Per the germline V gene, CDR1 is MGHRA and CDR2 is YSYEKL. This CDR3 is CASSQDIGVMAGQGFSNQPQHF. In DNA, the CDR3 is TGCGCCAGCAGCCAAGATATTGGGGTTATGGCGGGACAGGGTTTTAGCAATCAGCCCCAGCATTTT.

The V and J genes are TRBV7-2 and TRBJ2-5; a weak D match, TRBD2 (5 bases). This CDR3 region has 15 residues. Trimming removed 2 bases at V and 1 base at J, with 11 bases between. Germline lookup yields CDR1 SGHTA and CDR2 FQGNSA. CDR3 loop: CASSLLAAAQETQYF. In DNA form, the CDR3 reads TGTGCCAGCAGCTTATTAGCAGCGGCCCAAGAGACCCAGTACTTC. Looking up the rest from reference TRBV7-2 and TRBJ2-5 gives the full variable domain: GAGVSQSPSNKVTEKGKDVELRCDPISGHTALYWYRQSLGQGLEFLIYFQGNSAPDKSGLPSDRFSAERTGGSVSTLTIQRTQQEDSAVYLCASSLLAAAQETQYFGPGTRLLVL.

The chain joins TRBV10-3 to TRBJ2-1, with TRBD2 matching 11 bases. The CDR3 totals 15 residues. Germline values: CDR1 ENHRY, CDR2 SYGVKD. Trimming removed 2 bases from V and 4 bases from J; junction bases left unmatched: 1. This chain's CDR3 is CAISEGTSGYNEQFF. The CDR3 bases are TGTGCCATCAGTGAGGGGACTAGCGGTTACAATGAGCAGTTCTTC.

The chain uses TRBV19 and TRBJ1-6, with 7 bases matching TRBD1. With V trimmed by 10 bases and J by 10 bases, 13 bases remained unmatched. Germline values: CDR1 LNHDA, CDR2 SQIVND (reference sequence). CDR3 length: 14 residues. The CDR3 nucleotides read TGTGCCACCCGGCAGGGGGGTGACGGGTCACCCCTCCACTTT. Translation: CATRQGGDGSPLHF.

The genes are TRBV30 and TRBJ2-1; tentative D call: TRBD2 (6 bases). V lost 6 bases and J 6 bases, leaving 12 bases between the germline ends. Germline assignment: CDR1 GTSNPN and CDR2 SVGIG (reference sequence). The CDR3 runs to 12 residues. The CDR3 loop reads CACSDGGNEQFF. The CDR3, as DNA: TGTGCCTGTTCGGACGGGGGCAATGAGCAGTTCTTC.

The chain joins TRBV11-2 to TRBJ2-7; 10 nucleotides agree with TRBD1. There are 14 residues in the CDR3. The junction had 9 bases not matched to a gene; V was cut back by 6 bases and J by 7 bases. The germline CDR1 and CDR2 sequences are SGHAT and FQNNGV. CDR3 protein: CASSWTGGGGEQYF. The DNA for the CDR3 is TGTGCCAGCAGTTGGACAGGGGGAGGTGGGGAGCAGTACTTC.

This clone occurred a few times. The chain is built from TRBV11-3 and TRBJ2-7, with 9 bases identical to TRBD1. The CDR3 spans 15 residues. The germline gives CDR1 SGHNT, CDR2 YENEEA. Trimming cost V 5 bases and J 2 bases; bases outside gene matches: 7. CDR3 sequence: CASSNWDREAYEQYF. As DNA, the CDR3 is TGTGCCAGCAGCAATTGGGACAGGGAAGCCTACGAGCAGTACTTC.

The chain has TRBV14 and TRBJ2-3; D call uncertain. Germline V lookup: CDR1 SGHDN, CDR2 FVKESK. Between the trimmed V and J ends, which lost 1 base and 4 bases, there was a span of 6 bases. The CDR3 loop spans 13 amino acids. CDR3 coding DNA: TGTGCCAGCAGCCAAGTACGGTCAGATACGCAGTATTTT. Residues: CASSQVRSDTQYF.

The chain uses TRBV28 and TRBJ2-7; the match to TRBD1 covers 7 bases. The junction had 6 bases not matched to a gene; V was cut back by 3 bases and J by 1 base. The germline V gene encodes CDR1 MDHEN and CDR2 SYDVKM. The CDR3 totals 15 residues. The CDR3 DNA reads as TGTGCCAGCAGTTTGACGAGGGGACAGTCCTACGAGCAGTACTTC. Residues: CASSLTRGQSYEQYF.

The chain links TRBV5-8 to TRBJ2-5; 8 nucleotides agree with TRBD1. Germline values: CDR1 SGHTS, CDR2 YDEGEE. This CDR3 region has 12 residues. V lost 3 bases, J lost 9 bases, and 4 bases stayed unmatched. CDR3 coding DNA: TGTGCCAGCAGCTCGACAGGGGAGGCCCAGTACTTC. This gives the protein CASSSTGEAQYF.

Details on this clone: At one end, the junction sequence differs from germline, possibly due to a read error. This rearrangement joins TRBV7-9 to TRBJ2-6; D may be TRBD1 (5 bases). The CDR3 has 15 amino acids. The germline gives CDR1 SEHNR, CDR2 FQNEAQ (reference sequence). The CDR3 DNA follows: TGTTCCAGCAGCTTAACACTCTCTGGGGCCAACGGCCTGACTTTC. This translates into CSSSLTLSGANGLTF.

The CDR3 sequence is CASESLAAHTDTQYF. The CDR3 DNA reads TGTGCCAGCGAGTCTCTAGCGGCGCACACAGATACGCAGTATTTT. The rearrangement uses TRBV28 and TRBJ2-3, with 7 bases that match TRBD2. Germline V gene data show CDR1 as MDHEN and CDR2 as SYDVKM. With 8 bases clipped from V and 2 bases from J, the junction kept 10 bases outside the gene matches. The CDR3 runs to 15 residues.

V is TRBV27 and J is TRBJ2-3, with 9 bases identical to TRBD1. This CDR3 has 15 residues. After removal of 7 bases from V and 0 bases from J, the junction contained 5 bases not matched to a gene. Germline-derived CDR1 and CDR2 are MNHEY and SMNVEV (reference sequence). Here the CDR3 DNA reads TGTGCCAGCACCACGACAGGGGGAAGCACAGATACGCAGTATTTT. Protein sequence: CASTTTGGSTDTQYF.

The chain uses TRBV30 and TRBJ1-2; 7 nucleotides match TRBD1. Germline lookup yields CDR1 GTSNPN and CDR2 SVGIG (reference sequence). With V trimmed by 2 bases and J by 4 bases, 10 bases remained unmatched. The length of the CDR3 is 15 residues. In DNA, the CDR3 is TGTGCCTGGAGTCCGAACTCCGACAGGGCCTATGGCTACACCTTC. Amino acids: CAWSPNSDRAYGYTF. The full variable domain, in which reference TRBV30 and TRBJ1-2 provide the parts outside the CDR3, is SQTIHQWPATLVQPVGSPLSLECTVEGTSNPNLYWYRQAAGRGLQLLFYSVGIGQISSEVPQNLSASRPQDRQFILSSKKLLLSDSGFYLCAWSPNSDRAYGYTFGSGTRLTVV.

The chain carries TRBV7-6 and TRBJ2-7, with 11 nucleotides matching TRBD2. The CDR3 covers 15 residues. Trimming removed 3 bases from V and 6 bases from J; junction bases left unmatched: 7. Per the germline V gene, CDR1 is SGHVS and CDR2 is FNYEAQ. In DNA, the CDR3 is TGTGCCAGCAGCTTTGTAGCGGGGGGGCCTAGCGAGCAGTACTTC. It codes for CASSFVAGGPSEQYF.

The chain uses TRBV5-1 and TRBJ2-5; 7 bases are a match to TRBD1. Gene TRBJ2-7 matches the end of the DNA better, so the J call may be wrong. This CDR3 is built from 12 residues. The germline V gene has CDR1 SGHRS and CDR2 YFSETQ. CDR3 nucleotides: TGCGCCAGCAGCCTGACAGGGAACGAGCAGTACTTC. Translating gives CASSLTGNEQYF.

The chain employs TRBV4-1 and TRBJ2-5, with 10 nucleotides matching TRBD2. The CDR3 loop spans 16 amino acids. Losses at the gene ends were 1 base for V and 4 bases for J; bases not matched to a gene: 6. CDR1 is MGHRA and CDR2 is YSYEKL in the germline V gene. CDR3 sequence reads: CASSQAGAGGRETQYF. The CDR3 DNA reads TGCGCCAGCAGCCAAGCTGGAGCGGGGGGGCGAGAGACCCAGTACTTC.

V gene TRBV2 combines with J gene TRBJ2-5; 7 positions agree with TRBD1. Germline CDR1 reads SNHLY; CDR2 reads FYNNEI. There are 12 residues in the CDR3. V lost 6 bases, J lost 5 bases, and 3 bases stayed unmatched. The CDR3 bases are TGTGCCAGCAGAACAGGGGTGGAGACCCAGTACTTC. It yields the protein CASRTGVETQYF. Together with reference TRBV2 and TRBJ2-5, the CDR3 gives the full variable domain: EPEVTQTPSHQVTQMGQEVILRCVPISNHLYFYWYRQILGQKVEFLVSFYNNEISEKSEIFDDQFSVERPDGSNFTLKIRSTKLEDSAMYFCASRTGVETQYFGPGTRLLVL.